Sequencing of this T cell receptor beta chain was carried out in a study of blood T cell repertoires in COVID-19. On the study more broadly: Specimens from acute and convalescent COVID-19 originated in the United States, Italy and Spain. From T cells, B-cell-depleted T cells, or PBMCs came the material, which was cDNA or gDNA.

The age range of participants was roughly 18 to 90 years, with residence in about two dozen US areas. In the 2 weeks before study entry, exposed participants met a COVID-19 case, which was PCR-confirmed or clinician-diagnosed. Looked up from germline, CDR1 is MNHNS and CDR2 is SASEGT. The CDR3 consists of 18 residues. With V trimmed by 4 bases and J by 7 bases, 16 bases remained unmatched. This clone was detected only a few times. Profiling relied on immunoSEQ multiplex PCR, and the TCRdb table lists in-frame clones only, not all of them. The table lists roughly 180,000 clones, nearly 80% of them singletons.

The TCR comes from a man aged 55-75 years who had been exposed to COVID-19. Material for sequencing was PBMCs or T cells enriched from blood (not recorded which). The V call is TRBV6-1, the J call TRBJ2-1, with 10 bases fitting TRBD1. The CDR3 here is CASSVASGQGRGRNEQFF. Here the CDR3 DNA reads TGTGCCAGCAGTGTGGCGTCGGGACAGGGGAGAGGGAGAAATGAGCAGTTCTTC.